The T cell receptor (beta chain) described here comes from a study of blood T cell repertoires in COVID-19. V lost 4 bases and J 3 bases, leaving 10 bases between the germline ends. This CDR3 contains 13 residues. The V gene's germline CDR1 is SGHRS and CDR2 YFSETQ. In the original analysis: Amplification of reference gene primers provided the estimated nucleated cell counts. TCRdb's copy holds only in-frame clones and misses some; the assay was immunoSEQ multiplex PCR. V, J and clone size derive from that table, while D and trimming were established from the DNA sequence. The sample lists tens of thousands of clones; around 87% were seen once.

This sequence joins TRBV5-1 and TRBJ1-2; D ambiguous. Input material: peripheral blood. The sequence came from a human donor with active COVID-19. The donor label of this sample is uncertain. As DNA, the CDR3 is TGCGCCAGCAGCGACGGGATCGACTATGGCTACACCTTC. It codes for CASSDGIDYGYTF. Based on the CDR3 plus reference TRBV5-1 and TRBJ1-2, the full variable domain is KAGVTQTPRYLIKTRGQQVTLSCSPISGHRSVSWYQQTPGQGLQFLFEYFSETQRNKGNFPGRFSGRQFSNSRSEMNVSTLELGDSALYLCASSDGIDYGYTFGSGTRLTVV.